Following are 6 T cell receptor beta chains from one sample sequenced in a study of shared clonotypes between healthy human individuals. Repertoires were generated with immunoSEQ multiplex PCR, while TCRdb's copy carries only in-frame clones and drops some. The data show about 2.4 million clones, with 90% to 95% seen just once and roughly 0.36% held by the top ten. Sequenced material: naive CD4+ T cells from PBMCs. The subset denotes: CD45RA+ positively selected. The receptors were gathered from a man in his late teens or twenties in good health. Some clones in this sample may be carry-over from other donors' samples.

The V call is TRBV7-9, the J call TRBJ1-1; 8 bases are a match to TRBD1. The CDR3 spans 14 residues. The V gene's germline CDR1 is SEHNR and CDR2 FQNEAQ (reference sequence). Germline trimming cut 1 base from V and 11 bases from J; bases unmatched to any gene: 9. This CDR3 reads CASSLDSDRDVAFF. The CDR3 DNA sequence: TGTGCCAGCAGCTTAGATTCGGACAGGGATGTGGCTTTCTTT. Full variable domain (rest looked up from reference TRBV7-9 and TRBJ1-1): DTGVSQNPRHKITKRGQNVTFRCDPISEHNRLYWYRQTLGQGPEFLTYFQNEAQLEKSRLLSDRFSAERPKGSFSTLEIQRTEQGDSAMYLCASSLDSDRDVAFFGQGTRLTVV.

The chain has TRBV5-6 and TRBJ2-3; D gene unclear. The germline CDR1 and CDR2 sequences are SGHDT and YYEEEE. V dropped 2 bases and J dropped 6 bases, with 7 bases sitting between them. The CDR3 contains 12 residues. The CDR3 nucleotides read TGTGCCAGCAGCTTTCTAAGGGATACGCAGTATTTT. Translating it yields CASSFLRDTQYF.

The chain joins TRBV13 to TRBJ2-3; 9 bases align to TRBD2. V lost 5 bases, J lost 0 bases, and 6 bases stayed unmatched. CDR3 length: 16 residues. CDR1 is PRHDT and CDR2 is FYEKMQ in the germline V gene (reference sequence). The CDR3 loop is CASSVTSGPSTDTQYF. Written as DNA, the CDR3 is TGTGCCAGCAGCGTGACTAGCGGTCCTAGCACAGATACGCAGTATTTT.

This chain links TRBV7-2 with TRBJ2-5, with D perhaps TRBD1 or TRBD2 (5 bases each). The CDR3 runs to 16 residues. Trimming removed 1 base from V and 2 bases from J, with 14 bases in between. Germline V gives CDR1 SGHTA, CDR2 FQGNSA. The DNA of the CDR3 is TGTGCCAGCAGCTTAGGTGGCTCCTGGGGGCAAGAGACCCAGTACTTC. Translating gives CASSLGGSWGQETQYF.

Notes on this clone: Other DNA variants within this sample encode the same CDR3. This chain uses TRBV2 with TRBJ2-7; weak D call: TRBD1 (5 bases). The CDR3 covers 14 residues. The germline V gene encodes CDR1 SNHLY and CDR2 FYNNEI. V lost 3 bases to trimming and J lost 4 bases, with 13 bases between them. The DNA of the CDR3 is TGTGCCAGCAGTGATCAAGGGGCGAGATACGAGCAGTACTTC. As protein: CASSDQGARYEQYF.

V and J are TRBV4-3 and TRBJ2-5; no reliable D call. CDR1 is LGHNA, CDR2 YSLEER, per germline. Trimming removed 3 bases at V and 5 bases at J, with 10 bases between. The CDR3 sequence is 13 residues long. CDR3: CASSQGIQETQYF. In DNA, the CDR3 is TGCGCCAGCAGCCAGGGCATACAGGAGACCCAGTACTTC.